Following are 32 T cell receptor beta chains from one sample sequenced in a study of blood T cell repertoires in COVID-19. The protocol was immunoSEQ multiplex PCR, while the TCRdb copy is restricted to in-frame clones and leaves out a portion. Here the sample spans about 70,000 clones, about 86% being singletons. Sequenced material: peripheral blood. These receptors were obtained from a human donor in a cohort sampled during active COVID-19.

In this sample, this clone turned up a few times. The chain couples TRBV9 to TRBJ2-5; tentative D call: TRBD2 (5 bases). This CDR3 region has 16 residues. From germline, CDR1 is SGDLS and CDR2 YYNGEE. The V and J ends lost 4 bases and 5 bases respectively, with 21 bases between them. The CDR3, as DNA: TGTGCCAGCAGCCCAATCGACGCGGGTCTTATGGAGACCCAGTACTTC. Translating gives CASSPIDAGLMETQYF.

The chain combines TRBV27 with TRBJ2-7; D perhaps matches TRBD1 (6 bases). Between the trimmed V and J ends, which lost 10 bases and 1 base, there was a span of 20 bases. The CDR3 extends over 15 amino acids. The germline V gene has CDR1 MNHEY and CDR2 SMNVEV (reference sequence). The CDR3 DNA is TGTGCCACACGGTCAACTAACAGGGAGTCCTACGAGCAGTACTTC. This gives the protein CATRSTNRESYEQYF.

The chain combines TRBV5-1 with TRBJ2-7; tentative D call: TRBD2 (5 bases). Per germline, CDR1 SGHRS and CDR2 YFSETQ. V was clipped by 6 bases and J by 4 bases, with 14 bases between them. The CDR3 is made up of 13 amino acids. CDR3 nucleotides: TGCGCCAGCAACCGGATACCGGGGTACGAGCAGTACTTC. The encoded protein is CASNRIPGYEQYF.

V usage is TRBV4-1 and J usage is TRBJ2-3; TRBD2 matches at 7 bases. The CDR3 runs 15 residues. Per germline, CDR1 MGHRA and CDR2 YSYEKL. With V trimmed by 4 bases and J by 2 bases, 6 bases remained unmatched. The CDR3 region is CASSRRDYDTDTQYF. The DNA of the CDR3 is TGCGCCAGCAGCCGCCGGGACTATGACACAGATACGCAGTATTTT.

This chain joins TRBV5-1 and TRBJ1-6; the match to TRBD1 covers 11 bases. J was trimmed by 7 bases and V by 4 bases; bases with no gene match: 7. The CDR3 sequence is 16 residues long. CDR1 and CDR2 (germline): SGHRS, YFSETQ. This chain's CDR3 is CASSLRGQGANSPLHF. For the CDR3, the DNA is TGCGCCAGCAGCCTTCGTGGACAGGGGGCCAATTCACCCCTCCACTTT.

The chain joins TRBV4-3 to TRBJ2-3, with D possibly TRBD2 on 6 matching bases. The CDR3 totals 15 residues. V shed 0 bases and J shed 4 bases, with 11 bases lying between them. CDR1 LGHNA and CDR2 YSLEER come from the germline V gene. This CDR3 is CASSQDGGTADTQYF. In DNA form, the CDR3 reads TGCGCCAGCAGCCAAGATGGGGGGACCGCAGATACGCAGTATTTT.

The chain links TRBV19 to TRBJ2-1; tentative D call: TRBD2 (6 bases). This CDR3 is built from 15 residues. Germline CDR1 is LNHDA and CDR2 is SQIVND (reference sequence). V was trimmed by 7 bases and J by 6 bases, leaving 19 bases between them. CDR3: CASMAWGGVVNEQFF. For the CDR3, the DNA is TGTGCCAGTATGGCCTGGGGCGGGGTCGTCAATGAGCAGTTCTTC.

The chain links TRBV5-6 to TRBJ1-6; no firm D call. The ends were cut back, 6 bases at V and 7 bases at J, with 17 bases in the middle. The CDR3 has 15 residues. Per germline, CDR1 SGHDT and CDR2 YYEEEE. The CDR3 spells CASNPLGGRNSPLHF. The CDR3 region has the DNA TGTGCCAGCAACCCCCTGGGCGGGAGGAATTCACCCCTCCACTTT. The full variable domain, in which reference TRBV5-6 and TRBJ1-6 provide the parts outside the CDR3, is DAGVTQSPTHLIKTRGQQVTLRCSPKSGHDTVSWYQQALGQGPQFIFQYYEEEERQRGNFPDRFSGHQFPNYSSELNVNALLLGDSALYLCASNPLGGRNSPLHFGNGTRLTVT.

This chain connects TRBV5-1 to TRBJ1-4; TRBD1 is a possible D gene (5 bases). V lost 2 bases and J 3 bases, leaving 8 bases between the germline ends. This CDR3 contains 14 residues. Germline CDR1 reads SGHRS; CDR2 reads YFSETQ. CDR3 sequence: CASSFGGANEKLFF. Written as DNA, the CDR3 is TGCGCCAGCAGCTTCGGGGGGGCTAATGAAAAACTGTTTTTT.

CDR3 sequence reads: CASSQDPGIGGNTIYF. The CDR3 bases are TGCGCCAGCAGCCAAGATCCCGGGATAGGGGGAAACACCATATATTTT. This chain links TRBV4-3 with TRBJ1-3, with D hard to call. V was cut by 0 bases and J by 4 bases, with 13 bases left in between. Germline V gene lookup returns CDR1 LGHNA and CDR2 YSLEER. The CDR3 is 16 amino acids.

V and J are TRBV20-1 and TRBJ2-5, with D tentatively TRBD1 (5 bases). Deletions cut 3 bases from V and 3 bases from J, with 11 bases between. This CDR3 comprises 13 residues. Germline-derived CDR1 and CDR2 are DFQATT and SNEGSKA (reference sequence). The CDR3 is CSASQTVKETQYF. CDR3 bases: TGCAGTGCTAGTCAGACAGTTAAAGAGACCCAGTACTTC.

This clone was detected once. Other DNA sequences in this sample translate to the same CDR3. The rearrangement joins TRBV6-5 to TRBJ1-5, with 11 bases that match TRBD1. Germline CDR1 and CDR2: MNHEY and SVGAGI. CDR3 size: 14 residues. Trimming at V came to 9 bases and at J to 4 bases, leaving 5 bases not matched to a gene. The CDR3 protein is CASSGTGGNQPQHF. The CDR3 DNA reads TGTGCCAGTAGCGGGACAGGGGGGAATCAGCCCCAGCATTTT.

V is TRBV3-1 (or the pseudogene TRBV3-2) and J is TRBJ2-3; D unresolved. CDR1 and CDR2 from the germline V gene are LGHDT and YNNKEL (reference sequence). The germline V and J ends were trimmed by 4 bases and 4 bases, with 9 bases remaining between them. The CDR3 length is 13 residues. The CDR3 sequence: CASSPLSADTQYF. In DNA, the CDR3 is TGTGCCAGCAGCCCCCTGAGTGCAGATACGCAGTATTTT.

This clone appeared a few times. The gene calls are TRBV6-1 and TRBJ1-6; possible D gene TRBD1, 6 bases. The CDR3 has 15 residues. The V and J ends lost 2 bases and 7 bases respectively, with 12 bases between them. Germline CDR1 is MNHNS and CDR2 is SASEGT. CDR3 DNA sequence: TGTGCCAGCAGTGAACCCCACAGGGAAAATTCACCCCTCCACTTT. It yields the protein CASSEPHRENSPLHF.

The CDR3 DNA is TGTGCCAGCAGTTACGGGCAGTCCCCTAATCAGCCCCAGCATTTT. It translates to CASSYGQSPNQPQHF. The gene calls are TRBV6-6 and TRBJ1-5; D remains unclear. V lost 2 bases to trimming and J lost 4 bases, with 12 bases between them. The CDR3 is 15 amino acids. Per the germline V gene, CDR1 is MNHNY and CDR2 is SVGAGI (reference sequence).

This clone was counted only a few times. The chain uses TRBV5-1 and TRBJ2-7; the D gene is possibly TRBD2 (6 bases). V lost 0 bases to trimming and J lost 4 bases, with 17 bases between them. The CDR3 length is 16 residues. Germline V gene lookup returns CDR1 SGHRS and CDR2 YFSETQ. This CDR3 is CASSLAGIGGGYEQYF. The CDR3 region has the DNA TGCGCCAGCAGCTTGGCCGGGATTGGCGGAGGGTACGAGCAGTACTTC.

V gene TRBV5-4 combines with J gene TRBJ1-2, with 9 nucleotides matching TRBD1. Germline V gives CDR1 SGHNT, CDR2 YYREEE (reference sequence). Trimming removed 4 bases from V and 5 bases from J; junction bases left unmatched: 6. This CDR3 spans 14 amino acids. Here the CDR3 reads CASSPWTGDYGYTF. The CDR3 nucleotides are TGTGCCAGCAGCCCGTGGACAGGGGATTATGGCTACACCTTC.

The chain uses TRBV4-3 and TRBJ2-3; D remains unclear. The ends were cut back, 0 bases at V and 1 base at J, with 17 bases in the middle. The germline V gene encodes CDR1 LGHNA and CDR2 YSLEER. The length of the CDR3 is 18 residues. Here the CDR3 reads CASSQDYGVTIGTDTQYF. The CDR3 DNA reads TGCGCCAGCAGCCAAGATTATGGAGTAACTATAGGCACAGATACGCAGTATTTT.

The rearrangement joins TRBV4-1 to TRBJ2-1; TRBD1 agrees at 9 bases. The CDR3 totals 16 residues. CDR1 and CDR2 from the germline V gene are MGHRA and YSYEKL. V lost 4 bases to trimming and J lost 0 bases; unmatched junction nucleotides: 4. CDR3 amino acids: CASSRTGGGSYNEQFF. The CDR3 DNA reads as TGCGCCAGCAGCCGCACAGGGGGCGGCTCCTACAATGAGCAGTTCTTC.

The chain has TRBV5-1 and TRBJ1-3; maybe TRBD1 (6 bases). V shed 5 bases and J shed 4 bases, with 13 bases lying between them. This CDR3 is built from 14 residues. Germline CDR1 reads SGHRS; CDR2 reads YFSETQ. This chain's CDR3 is CASSQQGSGNTIYF. In DNA form, the CDR3 reads TGCGCCAGCAGTCAACAGGGCTCGGGAAACACCATATATTTT.

This chain joins TRBV18 and TRBJ2-5, with D tentatively TRBD1 (5 bases). CDR1 KGHSH and CDR2 LQKENI come from the germline V gene. This CDR3 comprises 15 residues. Between the trimmed V and J ends, which lost 2 bases and 2 bases, there was a span of 12 bases. CDR3 amino acids: CASSPSVTAQETQYF. CDR3 nucleotides: TGTGCCAGCTCACCATCGGTGACAGCGCAAGAGACCCAGTACTTC.

The chain combines TRBV27 with TRBJ2-7; weak D call: TRBD1 (5 bases). This CDR3 spans 14 amino acids. V lost 6 bases and J lost 0, with 12 bases in between. Germline CDR1 reads MNHEY; CDR2 reads SMNVEV (reference sequence). CDR3: CASSPWGISYEQYF. Written as DNA, the CDR3 is TGTGCCAGCAGCCCGTGGGGCATCTCCTACGAGCAGTACTTC.

The chain carries TRBV11-3 and TRBJ1-1, with D possibly being TRBD1 (6 bases). The CDR3 runs to 13 residues. Germline CDR1 is SGHNT and CDR2 is YENEEA. V was cut by 5 bases and J by 3 bases, with 10 bases left in between. CDR3 in amino acids: CASSHYRDTEAFF. CDR3 nucleotide sequence: TGTGCCAGCAGCCACTACAGGGACACTGAAGCTTTCTTT.

V gene TRBV10-3 combines with J gene TRBJ2-3; 10 bases map to TRBD2. CDR1 is ENHRY and CDR2 is SYGVKD in the germline V gene. J was trimmed by 6 bases and V by 6 bases; bases with no gene match: 3. The CDR3 is 13 amino acids. The CDR3 sequence: CAIRGTSADTQYF. The CDR3 coding sequence is TGTGCCATCAGAGGGACTAGCGCGGATACGCAGTATTTT.

The chain couples TRBV6-6 to TRBJ1-1; D ambiguous. V shed 1 base and J shed 1 base, with 13 bases lying between them. The CDR3 length is 16 residues. Germline V gene lookup returns CDR1 MNHNY and CDR2 SVGAGI (reference sequence). Here the CDR3 reads CASSYLGQRGNTEAFF. The CDR3 coding sequence is TGTGCCAGCAGTTACTTAGGCCAAAGAGGGAACACTGAAGCTTTCTTT.

The CDR3 nucleotides read TGCAGCGTTGAGGTCGCAGGGGCCACCGGGGAGCTGTTTTTT. It is translated as CSVEVAGATGELFF. The J gene is TRBJ2-2, the V gene TRBV29-1, with D maybe TRBD1 (6 bases). The V end lost 3 bases, the J end lost 4 bases, and 12 bases lay between the germline ends. Looked up from germline, CDR1 is SQVTM and CDR2 is ANQGSEA. The CDR3 is 14 residues long.

This clone has a single count. The V call is TRBV7-2, the J call TRBJ2-7; 11 bases are shared with TRBD2. Germline V gene sequence: CDR1 SGHTA, CDR2 FQGNSA. This CDR3 has 16 residues. V was pared by 5 bases and J by 1 base, with 7 bases of the junction left unmatched. The CDR3 DNA reads as TGTGCCAGCAGCATTCTAGCGGGGGGCGGATCCTACGAGCAGTACTTC. Its protein product is CASSILAGGGSYEQYF.

This clone came up a few times. The chain joins TRBV6-5 to TRBJ2-7; perhaps TRBD2 as D (7 bases). The germline CDR1 and CDR2 sequences are MNHEY and SVGAGI. This CDR3 comprises 15 residues. Trimming removed 2 bases at V and 2 bases at J, with 13 bases between. In DNA, the CDR3 is TGTGCCAGCAGTTACGAGGCGGGGGCCACCTACGAGCAGTACTTC. Translation gives CASSYEAGATYEQYF.

The chain employs TRBV11-2 and TRBJ2-6; 10 nucleotides align to TRBD2. V shed 6 bases and J 5 bases; nucleotides not matched to a gene: 13. From germline, CDR1 is SGHAT and CDR2 FQNNGV. The CDR3 length is 18 residues. The CDR3 region has the DNA TGTGCCAGCAGAGAACCGGGACTAGCGCCCTGGCGGGCCAACGTCCTGACTTTC. Translated, it gives CASREPGLAPWRANVLTF.

The V and J genes are TRBV18 and TRBJ1-6, with D possibly matching TRBD1 (5 bases). The CDR3 consists of 16 residues. V was cut by 3 bases and J by 0 bases, with 9 bases left in between. CDR1 is KGHSH and CDR2 is LQKENI in the germline V gene. The CDR3 DNA reads TGTGCCAGCTCACCGCAGGGTAGCTCCTATAATTCACCCCTCCACTTT. Its protein is CASSPQGSSYNSPLHF.

This chain connects TRBV11-2 to TRBJ1-6; 7 positions match TRBD1. This CDR3 has 14 residues. J gave up 4 bases and V 5 bases, and 2 bases lay outside the gene matches. Germline CDR1 and CDR2: SGHAT and FQNNGV. The CDR3 DNA is TGTGCCAGCAGCCCACAGGGGTATAATTCACCCCTCCACTTT. Its protein is CASSPQGYNSPLHF.

This chain uses TRBV3-1 (or the pseudogene TRBV3-2) with TRBJ1-1, with D possibly matching TRBD1 (5 bases). The CDR3 contains 14 residues. Germline V gene lookup returns CDR1 LGHDT and CDR2 YNNKEL (reference sequence). V was shortened by 1 base and J by 2 bases, with 8 bases between the two germline ends. The CDR3 DNA reads as TGTGCCAGCAGCCAAGGCGGGACCAACACTGAAGCTTTCTTT. Protein: CASSQGGTNTEAFF.